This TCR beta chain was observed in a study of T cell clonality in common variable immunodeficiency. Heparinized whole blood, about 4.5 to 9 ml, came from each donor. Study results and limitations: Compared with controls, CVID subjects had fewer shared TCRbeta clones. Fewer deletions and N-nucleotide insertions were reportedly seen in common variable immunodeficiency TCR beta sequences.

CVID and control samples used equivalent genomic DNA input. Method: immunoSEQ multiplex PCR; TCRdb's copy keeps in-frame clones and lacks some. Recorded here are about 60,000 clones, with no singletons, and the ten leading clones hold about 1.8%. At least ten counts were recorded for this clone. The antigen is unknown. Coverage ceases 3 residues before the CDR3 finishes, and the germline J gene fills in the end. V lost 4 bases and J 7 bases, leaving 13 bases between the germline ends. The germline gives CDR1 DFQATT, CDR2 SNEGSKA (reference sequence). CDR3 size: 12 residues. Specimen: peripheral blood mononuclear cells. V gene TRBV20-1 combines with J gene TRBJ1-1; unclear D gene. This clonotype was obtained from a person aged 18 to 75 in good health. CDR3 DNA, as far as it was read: TGCAGTGCTATTCCCCGCCAGATTGAA. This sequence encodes CSAIPRQIE. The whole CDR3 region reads CSAIPRQIEAFF.